These 5 T cell receptor beta chains came from one sample sequenced in a study of response to subunit inactivated influenza vaccine. One entry per CDR3 protein results from TCRdb running MiXCR on the RT-PCR reads. This table holds over 750,000 distinct CDR3 sequences, around 21% found once. The starting material was PBMCs from blood, obtained 5 to 6 days after vaccination. The receptors were gathered from a middle-aged man who received an inactivated influenza vaccine.

The sample holds a few counts of this clonotype. The chain recombines TRBV28 with TRBJ2-7; D remains unclear. This CDR3 contains 14 residues. Germline assignment: CDR1 MDHEN and CDR2 SYDVKM. Trimming stripped 4 bases from V and 7 bases from J, with 17 bases between. The CDR3 DNA is TGTGCCAGCAGTTCTAGTCTCGTCCCTTTTGAGCAGTACTTC. This translates into CASSSSLVPFEQYF.

In its sample, this clonotype was seen a few times. The chain uses TRBV11-1 and TRBJ2-5; D might be TRBD2 (5 bases). Germline CDR1 SGHAT, CDR2 FQDESV (reference sequence). Trimming took 6 bases from V and 9 from J, leaving 20 bases between them. There are 14 residues in the CDR3. CDR3 region: CASRPTYTNGAQYF. The CDR3 bases are TGTGCCAGCAGACCAACCTACACGAACGGGGCCCAGTACTTC.

This rearrangement joins TRBV11-3 to TRBJ2-1; 7 nucleotides line up with TRBD2. The CDR3 spans 14 residues. The V and J ends lost 5 bases and 4 bases, in that order; junction bases with no gene match: 5. Germline V CDR1 and CDR2: SGHNT, YENEEA. In DNA, the CDR3 is TGTGCCAGCAGCCCCACTAGCGAATACAATGAGCAGTTCTTC. Translated: CASSPTSEYNEQFF.

This clonotype was seen only a few times. The chain couples TRBV4-3 to TRBJ1-1; D perhaps matches TRBD1 (5 bases). The ends were cut back, 0 bases at V and 1 base at J, with 12 bases in the middle. CDR1 and CDR2 from the germline V gene are LGHNA and YSLEER. The CDR3 loop spans 16 amino acids. The CDR3, as DNA: TGCGCCAGCAGCCAAGATTTTGGGGGGAAGAACACTGAAGCTTTCTTT. It codes for CASSQDFGGKNTEAFF.

This clonotype was seen repeatedly, ten times or more. The chain couples TRBV20-1 to TRBJ2-1, with D perhaps matching TRBD1 or TRBD2 (5 bases each). In germline, CDR1 is DFQATT, CDR2 SNEGSKA (reference sequence). The CDR3 has 14 residues. The germline V and J ends were trimmed by 0 bases and 3 bases, with 9 bases remaining between them. The CDR3 here is CSARDGGGYNEQFF. The CDR3 DNA sequence: TGCAGTGCTAGAGATGGTGGGGGCTACAATGAGCAGTTCTTC.